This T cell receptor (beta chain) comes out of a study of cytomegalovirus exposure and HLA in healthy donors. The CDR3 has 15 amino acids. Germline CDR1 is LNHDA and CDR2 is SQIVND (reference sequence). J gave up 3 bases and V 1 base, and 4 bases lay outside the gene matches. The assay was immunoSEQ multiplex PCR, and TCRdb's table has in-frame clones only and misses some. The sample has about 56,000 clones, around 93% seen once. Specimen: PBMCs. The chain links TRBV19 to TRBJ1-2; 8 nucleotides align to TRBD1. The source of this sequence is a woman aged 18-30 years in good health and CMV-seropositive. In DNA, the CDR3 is TGTGCCAGTAGTATAGGGGACAGGTCCTACTATGGCTACACCTTC. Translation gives CASSIGDRSYYGYTF.